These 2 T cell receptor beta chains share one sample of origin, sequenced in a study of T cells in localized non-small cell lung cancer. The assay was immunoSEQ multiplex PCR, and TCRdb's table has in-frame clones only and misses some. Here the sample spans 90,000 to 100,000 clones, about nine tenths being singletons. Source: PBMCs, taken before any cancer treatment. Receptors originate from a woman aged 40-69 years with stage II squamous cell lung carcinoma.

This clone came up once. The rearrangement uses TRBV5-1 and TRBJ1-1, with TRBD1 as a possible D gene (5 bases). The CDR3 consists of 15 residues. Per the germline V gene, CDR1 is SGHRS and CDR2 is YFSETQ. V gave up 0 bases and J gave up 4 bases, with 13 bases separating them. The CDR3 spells CASSLEAGSFTEAFF. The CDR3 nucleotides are TGCGCCAGCAGCTTGGAAGCAGGGAGTTTCACTGAAGCTTTCTTT.

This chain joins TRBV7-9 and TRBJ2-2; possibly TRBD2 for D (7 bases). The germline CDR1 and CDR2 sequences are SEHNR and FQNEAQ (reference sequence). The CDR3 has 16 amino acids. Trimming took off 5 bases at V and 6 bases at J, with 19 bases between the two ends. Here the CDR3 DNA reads TGTGCCAGCAGCGCCCGTGTTGGGGGGGGCCCCGGGGAGCTGTTTTTT. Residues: CASSARVGGGPGELFF. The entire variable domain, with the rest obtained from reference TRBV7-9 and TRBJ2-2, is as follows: DTGVSQNPRHKITKRGQNVTFRCDPISEHNRLYWYRQTLGQGPEFLTYFQNEAQLEKSRLLSDRFSAERPKGSFSTLEIQRTEQGDSAMYLCASSARVGGGPGELFFGEGSRLTVL.